These 24 T cell receptor beta chains originate from one sample sequenced in a study of blood T cell repertoires in COVID-19. Using immunoSEQ multiplex PCR, the repertoire was profiled, and TCRdb retains in-frame clones only, with some absent. Of approximately 180,000 clones listed, 85% to 90% are singletons. The sample consisted of PBMCs or T cells enriched from blood (not recorded which). The receptor set was obtained from a middle-aged woman with acute COVID-19.

The chain recombines TRBV30 with TRBJ1-6, with D tentatively TRBD1 (6 bases). V dropped 2 bases and J dropped 6 bases, with 11 bases sitting between them. The CDR3 extends over 14 amino acids. Germline V gene data show CDR1 as GTSNPN and CDR2 as SVGIG (reference sequence). The CDR3 region has the DNA TGTGCCTGGAGTAGGACAGCTGTTAATTCACCCCTCCACTTT. Its protein is CAWSRTAVNSPLHF.

The chain recombines TRBV27 with TRBJ2-7, with TRBD1 matching over 7 bases. With V trimmed by 6 bases and J by 6 bases, 11 bases remained unmatched. The CDR3 runs to 14 residues. The germline V gene encodes CDR1 MNHEY and CDR2 SMNVEV (reference sequence). DNA of the CDR3: TGTGCCAGCAGCCCGGACAGGAGGTCCCTCGAGCAGTACTTC. Its protein product is CASSPDRRSLEQYF.

The CDR3 loop reads CASSRSGGTDTQYF. The DNA for the CDR3 is TGTGCCAGCAGCCGGAGCGGGGGCACAGATACGCAGTATTTT. The rearrangement links TRBV9 to TRBJ2-3, with 7 bases that match TRBD2. V trimming: 4 bases; J trimming: 1 base; junction bases outside the gene matches: 3. The germline V gene has CDR1 SGDLS and CDR2 YYNGEE. This CDR3 spans 14 amino acids. Combining the CDR3 with reference TRBV9 and TRBJ2-3 gives the whole variable domain DSGVTQTPKHLITATGQRVTLRCSPRSGDLSVYWYQQSLDQGLQFLIQYYNGEERAKGNILERFSAQQFPDLHSELNLSSLELGDSALYFCASSRSGGTDTQYFGPGTRLTVL.

The chain uses TRBV28 and TRBJ1-2; D unclear. This CDR3 region has 12 residues. Trimming shortened V by 5 bases and J by 4 bases, and 8 bases separated the two germline ends. Germline CDR1 is MDHEN and CDR2 is SYDVKM. The CDR3 is CASSPNSYGYTF. The CDR3 DNA reads as TGTGCCAGCAGTCCAAACAGCTATGGCTACACCTTC.

The chain employs TRBV28 and TRBJ2-1; 9 bases are a match to TRBD1. The CDR3 contains 15 residues. Trimming removed 6 bases from V and 6 bases from J; junction bases left unmatched: 9. Germline loops: CDR1 MDHEN, CDR2 SYDVKM. The chain's CDR3 is CASSPTGTGSNEQFF. DNA for the CDR3: TGTGCCAGCAGCCCCACCGGGACAGGGAGCAATGAGCAGTTCTTC.

This chain uses TRBV4-1 with TRBJ2-7; D is unclear. The V end lost 1 base, the J end lost 3 bases, and 13 bases lay between the germline ends. CDR3 length equals 15 residues. Germline CDR1 MGHRA, CDR2 YSYEKL. DNA of the CDR3: TGCGCCAGCAGCCAAGGTCCCCAGGTTTTCTACGAGCAGTACTTC. It translates to CASSQGPQVFYEQYF.

The chain combines TRBV4-1 with TRBJ2-2, with a possible D match to TRBD2 (6 bases). CDR1 is MGHRA and CDR2 is YSYEKL in the germline V gene. V was trimmed by 0 bases and J by 4 bases, leaving 12 bases between them. This CDR3 is built from 16 residues. The chain's CDR3 is CASSQDRLASTGELFF. Written as DNA, the CDR3 is TGCGCCAGCAGCCAAGACCGTCTAGCGAGCACCGGGGAGCTGTTTTTT.

CDR3 region: CASSIDRGPTVYQPQHF. For the CDR3, the DNA is TGTGCCAGTAGTATAGATCGAGGGCCCACTGTTTATCAGCCCCAGCATTTT. V gene TRBV19 combines with J gene TRBJ1-5; D unresolved. Deletions cut 0 bases from V and 5 bases from J, with 17 bases between. CDR1 is LNHDA, CDR2 SQIVND, per germline (reference sequence). This CDR3 has 17 amino acids.

The rearrangement uses TRBV11-2 and TRBJ1-4; 10 bases are a match to TRBD1. There are 16 residues in the CDR3. Looked up from germline, CDR1 is SGHAT and CDR2 is FQNNGV. The V and J ends lost 0 bases and 6 bases, in that order; junction bases with no gene match: 4. CDR3 sequence: CASSLDLGTGDEKLFF. CDR3 DNA: TGTGCCAGCAGCTTAGATCTCGGGACAGGGGATGAAAAACTGTTTTTT.

This chain joins TRBV30 and TRBJ1-3; D possibly corresponds to TRBD1 (6 bases). Trimming removed 0 bases from V and 2 bases from J, with 8 bases in between. The CDR3 consists of 14 residues. Per germline, CDR1 GTSNPN and CDR2 SVGIG (reference sequence). The DNA of the CDR3 is TGTGCCTGGAGTGTAGGGGGTGCTGGAAACACCATATATTTT. As protein: CAWSVGGAGNTIYF.

This rearrangement joins TRBV19 to TRBJ2-2; D is uncertain. The V gene lost 3 bases and the J gene lost 2 bases, with 10 bases spanning the gap. CDR3 size: 15 residues. Germline V gene lookup returns CDR1 LNHDA and CDR2 SQIVND (reference sequence). CDR3 sequence: CASSILELNTGELFF. The CDR3 nucleotides read TGTGCCAGTAGTATTTTAGAACTAAACACCGGGGAGCTGTTTTTT.

This clone was seen only once. The genes are TRBV7-8 and TRBJ1-6; TRBD1 aligns across 8 bases. The junction had 26 bases not matched to a gene; V was cut back by 7 bases and J by 3 bases. The germline CDR1 and CDR2 sequences are SGHVS and FQNEAQ. The CDR3 spans 22 residues. The CDR3 spells CASTISRWIEYSGQGYNSPLHF. CDR3 bases: TGTGCCAGCACGATATCCCGGTGGATCGAATATTCAGGACAGGGCTATAATTCACCCCTCCACTTT.

The genes are TRBV2 and TRBJ1-2, with no clear D. The CDR3 is 14 amino acids. The ends were cut back, 4 bases at V and 4 bases at J, with 13 bases in the middle. The germline CDR1 and CDR2 sequences are SNHLY and FYNNEI. This CDR3 reads CASSVMTGSYGYTF. Here the CDR3 DNA reads TGTGCCAGCAGTGTTATGACCGGGAGCTATGGCTACACCTTC.

The gene calls are TRBV7-9 and TRBJ2-7, with 10 bases identical to TRBD1. V was pared by 1 base and J by 7 bases, with 10 bases of the junction left unmatched. The CDR3 covers 16 residues. Germline V gene sequence: CDR1 SEHNR, CDR2 FQNEAQ (reference sequence). The CDR3 DNA follows: TGTGCCAGCAGCTTAGTGTTCGGGACAGGGGTTCATGAGCAGTACTTC. Encoded protein: CASSLVFGTGVHEQYF.

In its sample, this clone was seen many times. The V gene is TRBV21-1, the J gene TRBJ2-3; the D call of TRBD1 is as the table states it, not checked on the DNA. TRBV21-1 is assigned pseudogene status. The CDR3 sequence is 17 residues long. As DNA, the CDR3 is TGTGCCAGCACCAGGCCAGGGGTGTACCAGGTCGCAGATACGCAGTATTTT. It codes for CASTRPGVYQVADTQYF.

This sequence joins TRBV18 and TRBJ2-1; D perhaps matches TRBD2 (5 bases). The CDR3 consists of 14 residues. Trimming took off 6 bases at V and 5 bases at J, with 14 bases between the two ends. Looked up from germline, CDR1 is KGHSH and CDR2 is LQKENI. CDR3 amino acids: CASSGLLENNEQFF. For the CDR3, the DNA is TGTGCCAGCTCCGGACTCCTCGAGAACAATGAGCAGTTCTTC.

The chain uses TRBV7-2 and TRBJ2-1; 7 bases fit TRBD2. This CDR3 contains 17 residues. CDR1 and CDR2 (germline): SGHTA, FQGNSA. V dropped 5 bases and J dropped 2; count of bases not matched to a gene: 12. For the CDR3, the DNA is TGTGCCAGCAGCCCGCGATCGTGGCTAGCGGCCTACAATGAGCAGTTCTTC. Translated, it gives CASSPRSWLAAYNEQFF.

The rearrangement links TRBV5-1 to TRBJ1-5; 9 nucleotides align to TRBD1. The CDR3 covers 15 residues. Germline V gene data show CDR1 as SGHRS and CDR2 as YFSETQ. V lost 4 bases to trimming and J lost 11 bases; unmatched junction nucleotides: 13. The CDR3 sequence is CASSPGQGPYMTQHF. CDR3 bases: TGCGCCAGCAGCCCCGGACAGGGGCCCTACATGACCCAGCATTTT.

V usage is TRBV5-6 and J usage is TRBJ1-4, with 12 bases aligning to TRBD1. Germline CDR1 is SGHDT and CDR2 is YYEEEE. The CDR3 extends over 18 amino acids. V trimming: 3 bases; J trimming: 6 bases; junction bases outside the gene matches: 12. The CDR3: CASSSGGGTGGRYEKLFF. CDR3 DNA: TGTGCCAGCAGCTCGGGCGGTGGGACAGGGGGCCGGTATGAAAAACTGTTTTTT.

This rearrangement joins TRBV5-1 to TRBJ1-5; 8 positions match TRBD1. This CDR3 has 14 amino acids. V dropped 4 bases and J dropped 6; count of bases not matched to a gene: 6. Germline CDR1 is SGHRS and CDR2 is YFSETQ. The CDR3 reads CASSQGTGGQPQHF. CDR3 DNA sequence: TGCGCCAGCAGCCAGGGGACAGGAGGTCAGCCCCAGCATTTT.

A single count supports this clone. The rearrangement uses TRBV27 and TRBJ1-2; TRBD1 agrees at 8 bases. Germline CDR1 is MNHEY and CDR2 is SMNVEV (reference sequence). With 0 bases clipped from V and 5 bases from J, the junction kept 5 bases outside the gene matches. The CDR3 has 15 amino acids. The DNA of the CDR3 is TGTGCCAGCAGTTTATCCCCGACAGGGGAATATGGCTACACCTTC. It codes for CASSLSPTGEYGYTF.

V gene TRBV25-1 combines with J gene TRBJ1-1; D gene uncertain. Trimming shortened V by 1 base and J by 5 bases, and 8 bases separated the two germline ends. The CDR3 length is 13 residues. Germline CDR1 reads MGHDK; CDR2 reads SYGVNS. The CDR3 DNA is TGTGCCAGCAGTGAATCGGGAAGGACTGAAGCTTTCTTT. Amino acid sequence: CASSESGRTEAFF.

The CDR3 protein is CASSLSLAVSSYEQYF. The CDR3, as DNA: TGTGCCAGCAGTTTAAGTCTCGCGGTGAGCTCCTACGAGCAGTACTTC. The rearrangement joins TRBV27 to TRBJ2-7; D not resolved. V lost 2 bases and J 0 bases, leaving 14 bases between the germline ends. The CDR3 runs 16 residues. The germline CDR1 and CDR2 sequences are MNHEY and SMNVEV (reference sequence).

J is TRBJ2-1 and V is TRBV12-5; TRBD2 aligns across 10 bases. Germline CDR1 is LGHNT and CDR2 is FRNRAP. V lost 2 bases to trimming and J lost 5 bases; unmatched junction nucleotides: 6. The CDR3 consists of 16 residues. This CDR3 reads CASGLPSGGAHNEQFF. Written as DNA, the CDR3 is TGTGCTAGTGGTTTGCCAAGCGGGGGGGCCCACAATGAGCAGTTCTTC.